This entry is about one TCR beta chain. Its specificity is unknown. The data derive from a study of cytotoxic CD8 clonotypes in ibrutinib-treated CLL. Study-level background: Overall, some 24 responses were partial and 2 complete; following median about 68 months, around 15 patients stayed remitted and around twelve progressed. Findings and limits, study-wide: Age-matched healthy donor levels were exceeded by baseline clonality, which tracked circulating CD8+ T-cell counts. Clonality climbed at ibrutinib response, then dropped toward baseline at progression.

Repertoires were generated with immunoSEQ multiplex PCR, while TCRdb's copy carries only in-frame clones and drops some. The sample carries approximately 60,000 clones, approximately 54% recorded once. The clonotype comes from a human donor with chronic lymphocytic leukemia. The material sequenced was PBMCs, taken at disease progression, from a patient treated with ibrutinib.

CDR3 region: CASSQATGNLYGYTF. The CDR3 DNA reads TGCGCCAGCAGCCAAGCGACAGGGAACCTATATGGCTACACCTTC. V is TRBV4-3 and J is TRBJ1-2, with 7 nucleotides matching TRBD1. V trimming: 1 base; J trimming: 5 bases; junction bases outside the gene matches: 7. Looked up from germline, CDR1 is LGHNA and CDR2 is YSLEER. The CDR3 has 15 residues.